The T cell receptor beta chain under discussion was sequenced for a study of vaccination effects on CD4 cells after COVID-19. Generated by immunoSEQ multiplex PCR, the TCRdb table keeps only in-frame clones and is missing some. Among over 25,000 clones listed, 75% to 85% were seen once. Viral peptide pools were used in the ViraFEST assay to expand antigen-specific CD4+ T cells, and sequencing came afterward. After more than 8 days in culture, the CD4+ T cells were isolated. Nucleocapsid antibodies were negative in the vaccine recipients, who had never had SARS-CoV-2 infection. Comments on this clone: Its specificity is not known.

The clonotype was recovered from a human donor who received a COVID-19 vaccine. Here the sequenced sample was CD4+ T cells from PBMCs cultured with SARS-CoV-2 spike peptides, taken before COVID-19 vaccination.

This CDR3 reads CASSYFGHYNSPLHF. CDR3 sequence (DNA): TGTGCCAGCAGTTACTTTGGACACTATAATTCACCCCTCCACTTT. This rearrangement joins TRBV6-2 or TRBV6-3 to TRBJ1-6; D possibly corresponds to TRBD1 (5 bases). Germline CDR1 reads MNHEY; CDR2 reads SVGEGT. V was cut by 1 base and J by 3 bases, with 7 bases left in between. The CDR3 spans 15 residues.